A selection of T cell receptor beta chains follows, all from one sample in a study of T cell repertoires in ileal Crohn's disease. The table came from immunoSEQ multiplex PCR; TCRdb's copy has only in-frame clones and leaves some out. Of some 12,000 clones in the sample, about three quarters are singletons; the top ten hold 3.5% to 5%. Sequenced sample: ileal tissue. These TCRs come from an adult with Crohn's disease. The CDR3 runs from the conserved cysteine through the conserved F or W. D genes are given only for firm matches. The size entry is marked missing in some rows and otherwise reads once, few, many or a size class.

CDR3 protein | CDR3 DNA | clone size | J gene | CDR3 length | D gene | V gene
CASGLQGQETQYF | TGTGCTAGTGGTTTACAGGGTCAAGAGACCCAGTACTTC | - | TRBJ2-5 | 13 | - | TRBV12-5
CASSQPGFDYGYTF | TGCGCCAGCAGCCAACCCGGGTTTGACTATGGCTACACCTTC | - | TRBJ1-2 | 14 | - | TRBV4-1
CASRTGGSYEQYF | TGTGCCAGCAGGACAGGGGGCTCCTACGAGCAGTACTTC | - | TRBJ2-7 | 13 | TRBD1 | TRBV6-5
CASSSTGRNSPLHF | TGTGCCAGTAGCTCGACAGGGAGAAATTCACCCCTCCACTTT | few | TRBJ1-6 | 14 | TRBD1 | TRBV19
CASSSRQTNYGYTF | TGTGCCAGCAGCTCCCGACAGACTAACTATGGCTACACCTTC | - | TRBJ1-2 | 14 | - | TRBV7-3
CASSAQVQLNTEAFF | TGTGCCAGCAGTGCACAGGTACAGCTGAACACTGAAGCTTTCTTT | few | TRBJ1-1 | 15 | - | TRBV2
CATSTLGGGEQYF | TGTGCCACCAGCACACTGGGGGGGGGCGAGCAGTACTTC | - | TRBJ2-7 | 13 | TRBD2 | TRBV15
CASMRLHSPLHF | TGTGCCAGCATGCGTTTACATTCACCCCTCCACTTT | few | TRBJ1-6 | 12 | - | TRBV6-5
CASSPRGGAAFF | TGTGCCAGCAGCCCCAGAGGGGGGGCAGCTTTCTTT | once | TRBJ1-1 | 12 | - | TRBV7-2
CASRDRDGNTQYF | TGTGCCAGCAGGGACAGGGATGGGAATACGCAGTATTTT | - | TRBJ2-3 | 13 | TRBD1 | TRBV9
CASRDSLRDTQYF | TGTGCCAGCAGAGATTCCTTGCGAGATACGCAGTATTTT | few | TRBJ2-3 | 13 | - | TRBV9
CSYDRGAREQYF | TGCAGCTATGACAGGGGTGCGCGCGAGCAGTACTTC | few | TRBJ2-7 | 12 | TRBD1 | TRBV29-1
CASNGGQGWNQPQHF | TGCGCCAGCAATGGCGGACAGGGATGGAATCAGCCCCAGCATTTT | - | TRBJ1-5 | 15 | TRBD1 | TRBV10-2
CASSESVFTGELFF | TGTGCCAGCAGTGAATCGGTCTTCACCGGGGAGCTGTTTTTT | - | TRBJ2-2 | 14 | - | TRBV6-1
CASSFWLAGVHEQYF | TGTGCCAGCAGCTTTTGGCTCGCGGGGGTCCACGAGCAGTACTTC | once | TRBJ2-7 | 15 | TRBD2 | TRBV5-6
CASRLDYRGLTEAFF | TGTGCCAGCAGGCTAGATTACAGGGGACTGACTGAAGCTTTCTTT | - | TRBJ1-1 | 15 | TRBD1 | TRBV6-1
CASYRGRNTGELFF | TGTGCCAGCTACAGGGGGAGGAACACCGGGGAGCTGTTTTTT | - | TRBJ2-2 | 14 | TRBD1 | TRBV6-5
CASSYGTGRENEKLFF | TGTGCCAGCAGTTACGGGACAGGGAGGGAAAATGAAAAACTGTTTTTT | - | TRBJ1-4 | 16 | TRBD1 | TRBV6-6
CASSPGGRGEAFF | TGTGCCAGCAGCCCAGGGGGCAGGGGTGAAGCTTTCTTT | - | TRBJ1-1 | 13 | TRBD1 | TRBV11-3
CASSIRQGAYEQYF | TGTGCCAGCAGTATTCGACAGGGGGCCTACGAGCAGTACTTC | - | TRBJ2-7 | 14 | TRBD1 | TRBV6-5
CASSSHQGGQETQYF | TGTGCCAGCAGTTCCCACCAGGGTGGGCAAGAGACCCAGTACTTC | once | TRBJ2-5 | 15 | - | TRBV6-5
CASSQPTGVLYEQYF | TGCGCCAGCAGCCAACCGACAGGGGTTCTGTACGAGCAGTACTTC | few | TRBJ2-7 | 15 | TRBD1 | TRBV4-1
CASSKGQGNQPQHF | TGTGCCAGCAGCAAGGGACAGGGTAATCAGCCCCAGCATTTT | - | TRBJ1-5 | 14 | TRBD1 | TRBV9
CASSPDRGNQPQHF | TGTGCCAGCAGTCCGGACAGGGGCAATCAGCCCCAGCATTTT | - | TRBJ1-5 | 14 | TRBD1 | TRBV2
CSVLLGQGTQEQYF | TGCAGCGTACTCCTGGGACAGGGGACACAGGAGCAGTACTTC | few | TRBJ2-7 | 14 | TRBD1 | TRBV29-1
CASRDSTEAFF | TGTGCCAGCAGGGACAGCACTGAAGCTTTCTTT | - | TRBJ1-1 | 11 | - | TRBV2
CASSQLTQGTAFF | TGTGCCAGCAGCCAATTAACCCAGGGGACAGCTTTCTTT | once | TRBJ1-1 | 13 | - | TRBV14
CASSRGYQETQYF | TGCGCCAGCAGCAGGGGGTACCAAGAGACCCAGTACTTC | - | TRBJ2-5 | 13 | - | TRBV5-1
CASSAIRGGFGTQYF | TGTGCCAGCAGCGCCATCAGGGGAGGGTTTGGGACCCAGTACTTC | - | TRBJ2-5 | 15 | - | TRBV7-3
CASTQPGGSVDEQYF | TGTGCCAGCACCCAGCCGGGAGGGTCCGTGGACGAGCAGTACTTC | - | TRBJ2-7 | 15 | TRBD2 | TRBV6-5
CASSAVQGAGEQYF | TGTGCCAGCAGCGCCGTTCAGGGGGCCGGCGAGCAGTACTTC | - | TRBJ2-7 | 14 | TRBD1 | TRBV11-2
CASSYTIEAKNIQYF | TGTGCCAGCAGTTACACGATAGAAGCCAAAAACATTCAGTACTTC | - | TRBJ2-4 | 15 | - | TRBV6-6
CASSLGRGSNQPQHF | TGTGCCAGCAGCTTAGGCCGAGGTAGCAATCAGCCCCAGCATTTT | - | TRBJ1-5 | 15 | - | TRBV11-2
CASREQGLWRDGYTF | TGTGCCAGCAGAGAACAGGGATTGTGGCGGGATGGCTACACCTTC | few | TRBJ1-2 | 15 | - | TRBV7-9
CASAERWERGNEQYF | TGCGCCAGCGCTGAGCGGTGGGAGCGGGGGAACGAGCAGTACTTC | - | TRBJ2-7 | 15 | TRBD2 | TRBV10-1
CASITTGGGTEAFF | TGTGCCAGTATTACGACAGGGGGCGGCACTGAAGCTTTCTTT | - | TRBJ1-1 | 14 | TRBD1 | TRBV19
CASSYQGPKVADTQYF | TGTGCCAGCAGTTACCAGGGGCCGAAGGTCGCAGATACGCAGTATTTT | few | TRBJ2-3 | 16 | - | TRBV6-6
CACPGLAGATDTQYF | TGTGCCTGCCCCGGACTAGCGGGGGCCACAGATACGCAGTATTTT | - | TRBJ2-3 | 15 | TRBD2 | TRBV30
CASTVPGGYEQYF | TGTGCCAGCACGGTGCCAGGGGGCTACGAGCAGTACTTC | - | TRBJ2-7 | 13 | TRBD1 | TRBV28
CASSPPDRGSYEQYF | TGTGCCAGCAGCCCGCCGGACAGGGGTTCCTACGAGCAGTACTTC | - | TRBJ2-7 | 15 | TRBD1 | TRBV7-9